This T cell receptor (beta chain) emerged from a study of T-cell memory formation after mild COVID-19. Study-level points and caveats: Specificity for SARS-CoV-2 was not confirmed among the second-wave clones peaking on day 37.

The CDR3 is 14 amino acids. Trimming removed 1 base from V and 5 bases from J, with 9 bases in between. The germline V gene encodes CDR1 DFQATT and CDR2 SNEGSKA (reference sequence). For this clonotype: The antigen is not known.

MiXCR, applied by TCRdb to the 5' RACE reads, yields one record per CDR3 protein. Among 100,000 to 150,000 distinct CDR3 sequences listed, roughly 6% were seen once. The J gene is TRBJ1-6, the V gene TRBV20-1; D call uncertain. This sequence was found in an adult woman who had mild COVID-19 (a few samples of this study predate the infection). Cell type and time point are not known. Sequenced: PBMCs or a T cell subset sorted from them (not recorded which). This CDR3 is CSARAQIDNSPLHF. DNA for the CDR3: TGCAGTGCTAGAGCACAGATCGATAATTCACCCCTCCACTTT.